These T cell receptor beta chains were read from a single sample in a study of blood T cells in healthy people across ages. Using its own MiXCR run on the 5' RACE reads, TCRdb lists one record per CDR3 protein. The table has around 580,000 distinct CDR3 sequences, roughly 48% seen once. The sample taken for sequencing was blood. The source is a man aged 80 or over in good health. The CDR3 runs from the conserved cysteine through the conserved F or W. The order of the fields is clone size, J gene, V gene, D gene, CDR3 DNA, CDR3 protein. D genes are given only for firm matches. Some rows mark clone size as missing; the rest say once, few, many or name a class of expanded clone.

clone_size: -; j_call: TRBJ2-1; v_call: TRBV7-2; d_call: TRBD2; cdr3_nt: TGTGCCAGCAGCTTAGCGGGGCGCGGGAGGCCCGCCTACAATGAGCAGTTCTTC; cdr3_aa: CASSLAGRGRPAYNEQFF
clone_size: -; j_call: TRBJ2-1; v_call: TRBV29-1; d_call: TRBD1; cdr3_nt: TGCAGCGTTGTACCCGGGACAGGGAACAATGAGCAGTTCTTC; cdr3_aa: CSVVPGTGNNEQFF
clone_size: -; j_call: TRBJ2-6; v_call: TRBV28; d_call: -; cdr3_nt: TGTGCCAGCAGTCCCCCAGGGGTGGTGCTCCTGACTTTC; cdr3_aa: CASSPPGVVLLTF
clone_size: -; j_call: TRBJ2-1; v_call: TRBV24-1; d_call: TRBD1; cdr3_nt: TGTGCCAACCAAACAGGGGCCCCGGTGCGTGAGCAGTTCTTC; cdr3_aa: CANQTGAPVREQFF
clone_size: -; j_call: TRBJ2-1; v_call: TRBV7-9; d_call: -; cdr3_nt: TGTACCAGCAGCTTAGTGGCACGTGGGGTCTCCGACAATGAGCAGTTCTTC; cdr3_aa: CTSSLVARGVSDNEQFF
clone_size: -; j_call: TRBJ2-7; v_call: TRBV7-9; d_call: TRBD1; cdr3_nt: TGTGCCAGCAGCTTTGGTTGGGATGACAGGGGCCTCTACGAGCAGTACTTC; cdr3_aa: CASSFGWDDRGLYEQYF
clone_size: -; j_call: TRBJ2-5; v_call: TRBV9; d_call: -; cdr3_nt: TGTGCCAGCAGCAAAAATACGGGGGAGACCCAGTACTTC; cdr3_aa: CASSKNTGETQYF
clone_size: -; j_call: TRBJ2-3; v_call: TRBV7-2; d_call: -; cdr3_nt: TGTGCCAGCAGCTTGGCGACGCGCACAGATACGCAGTATTTT; cdr3_aa: CASSLATRTDTQYF
clone_size: once; j_call: TRBJ2-7; v_call: TRBV28; d_call: -; cdr3_nt: TGTGCCAGCAGTTTACGCGACAGGATGAGCTCCTACGAGCAGTACTTC; cdr3_aa: CASSLRDRMSSYEQYF
clone_size: -; j_call: TRBJ2-5; v_call: TRBV28; d_call: TRBD2; cdr3_nt: TGTGCCAGCAGTTTAACGACTAGCGGGTACCAAGAGACCCAGTACTTC; cdr3_aa: CASSLTTSGYQETQYF
clone_size: -; j_call: TRBJ2-3; v_call: TRBV9; d_call: TRBD2; cdr3_nt: TGTGCCAGCAGCGTAGGGCCTAGCGGGAACGCAGATACGCAGTATTTT; cdr3_aa: CASSVGPSGNADTQYF
clone_size: -; j_call: TRBJ1-2; v_call: TRBV7-2; d_call: -; cdr3_nt: TGTGCCAGCAGCTTAGCCGGGATCGATGGCTACACCTTC; cdr3_aa: CASSLAGIDGYTF
clone_size: -; j_call: TRBJ2-7; v_call: TRBV12-5; d_call: -; cdr3_nt: TGTGCTAGTGCTGCGCCCTTATCCTACGAGCAGTACTTC; cdr3_aa: CASAAPLSYEQYF
clone_size: -; j_call: TRBJ2-3; v_call: TRBV13; d_call: TRBD2; cdr3_nt: TGTGCCAGCGGCAGAAGGGACTACGGGGCGAATACGCAGTATTTT; cdr3_aa: CASGRRDYGANTQYF
clone_size: -; j_call: TRBJ2-7; v_call: TRBV7-2; d_call: -; cdr3_nt: TGTGCCAGCAGCTTACGAGGGACTGGGTACGAGCAGTACTTC; cdr3_aa: CASSLRGTGYEQYF
clone_size: -; j_call: TRBJ2-1; v_call: TRBV7-9; d_call: -; cdr3_nt: TGTGCCAGCAGCTTAGTTGTAGGTGAGCAGTTCTTC; cdr3_aa: CASSLVVGEQFF